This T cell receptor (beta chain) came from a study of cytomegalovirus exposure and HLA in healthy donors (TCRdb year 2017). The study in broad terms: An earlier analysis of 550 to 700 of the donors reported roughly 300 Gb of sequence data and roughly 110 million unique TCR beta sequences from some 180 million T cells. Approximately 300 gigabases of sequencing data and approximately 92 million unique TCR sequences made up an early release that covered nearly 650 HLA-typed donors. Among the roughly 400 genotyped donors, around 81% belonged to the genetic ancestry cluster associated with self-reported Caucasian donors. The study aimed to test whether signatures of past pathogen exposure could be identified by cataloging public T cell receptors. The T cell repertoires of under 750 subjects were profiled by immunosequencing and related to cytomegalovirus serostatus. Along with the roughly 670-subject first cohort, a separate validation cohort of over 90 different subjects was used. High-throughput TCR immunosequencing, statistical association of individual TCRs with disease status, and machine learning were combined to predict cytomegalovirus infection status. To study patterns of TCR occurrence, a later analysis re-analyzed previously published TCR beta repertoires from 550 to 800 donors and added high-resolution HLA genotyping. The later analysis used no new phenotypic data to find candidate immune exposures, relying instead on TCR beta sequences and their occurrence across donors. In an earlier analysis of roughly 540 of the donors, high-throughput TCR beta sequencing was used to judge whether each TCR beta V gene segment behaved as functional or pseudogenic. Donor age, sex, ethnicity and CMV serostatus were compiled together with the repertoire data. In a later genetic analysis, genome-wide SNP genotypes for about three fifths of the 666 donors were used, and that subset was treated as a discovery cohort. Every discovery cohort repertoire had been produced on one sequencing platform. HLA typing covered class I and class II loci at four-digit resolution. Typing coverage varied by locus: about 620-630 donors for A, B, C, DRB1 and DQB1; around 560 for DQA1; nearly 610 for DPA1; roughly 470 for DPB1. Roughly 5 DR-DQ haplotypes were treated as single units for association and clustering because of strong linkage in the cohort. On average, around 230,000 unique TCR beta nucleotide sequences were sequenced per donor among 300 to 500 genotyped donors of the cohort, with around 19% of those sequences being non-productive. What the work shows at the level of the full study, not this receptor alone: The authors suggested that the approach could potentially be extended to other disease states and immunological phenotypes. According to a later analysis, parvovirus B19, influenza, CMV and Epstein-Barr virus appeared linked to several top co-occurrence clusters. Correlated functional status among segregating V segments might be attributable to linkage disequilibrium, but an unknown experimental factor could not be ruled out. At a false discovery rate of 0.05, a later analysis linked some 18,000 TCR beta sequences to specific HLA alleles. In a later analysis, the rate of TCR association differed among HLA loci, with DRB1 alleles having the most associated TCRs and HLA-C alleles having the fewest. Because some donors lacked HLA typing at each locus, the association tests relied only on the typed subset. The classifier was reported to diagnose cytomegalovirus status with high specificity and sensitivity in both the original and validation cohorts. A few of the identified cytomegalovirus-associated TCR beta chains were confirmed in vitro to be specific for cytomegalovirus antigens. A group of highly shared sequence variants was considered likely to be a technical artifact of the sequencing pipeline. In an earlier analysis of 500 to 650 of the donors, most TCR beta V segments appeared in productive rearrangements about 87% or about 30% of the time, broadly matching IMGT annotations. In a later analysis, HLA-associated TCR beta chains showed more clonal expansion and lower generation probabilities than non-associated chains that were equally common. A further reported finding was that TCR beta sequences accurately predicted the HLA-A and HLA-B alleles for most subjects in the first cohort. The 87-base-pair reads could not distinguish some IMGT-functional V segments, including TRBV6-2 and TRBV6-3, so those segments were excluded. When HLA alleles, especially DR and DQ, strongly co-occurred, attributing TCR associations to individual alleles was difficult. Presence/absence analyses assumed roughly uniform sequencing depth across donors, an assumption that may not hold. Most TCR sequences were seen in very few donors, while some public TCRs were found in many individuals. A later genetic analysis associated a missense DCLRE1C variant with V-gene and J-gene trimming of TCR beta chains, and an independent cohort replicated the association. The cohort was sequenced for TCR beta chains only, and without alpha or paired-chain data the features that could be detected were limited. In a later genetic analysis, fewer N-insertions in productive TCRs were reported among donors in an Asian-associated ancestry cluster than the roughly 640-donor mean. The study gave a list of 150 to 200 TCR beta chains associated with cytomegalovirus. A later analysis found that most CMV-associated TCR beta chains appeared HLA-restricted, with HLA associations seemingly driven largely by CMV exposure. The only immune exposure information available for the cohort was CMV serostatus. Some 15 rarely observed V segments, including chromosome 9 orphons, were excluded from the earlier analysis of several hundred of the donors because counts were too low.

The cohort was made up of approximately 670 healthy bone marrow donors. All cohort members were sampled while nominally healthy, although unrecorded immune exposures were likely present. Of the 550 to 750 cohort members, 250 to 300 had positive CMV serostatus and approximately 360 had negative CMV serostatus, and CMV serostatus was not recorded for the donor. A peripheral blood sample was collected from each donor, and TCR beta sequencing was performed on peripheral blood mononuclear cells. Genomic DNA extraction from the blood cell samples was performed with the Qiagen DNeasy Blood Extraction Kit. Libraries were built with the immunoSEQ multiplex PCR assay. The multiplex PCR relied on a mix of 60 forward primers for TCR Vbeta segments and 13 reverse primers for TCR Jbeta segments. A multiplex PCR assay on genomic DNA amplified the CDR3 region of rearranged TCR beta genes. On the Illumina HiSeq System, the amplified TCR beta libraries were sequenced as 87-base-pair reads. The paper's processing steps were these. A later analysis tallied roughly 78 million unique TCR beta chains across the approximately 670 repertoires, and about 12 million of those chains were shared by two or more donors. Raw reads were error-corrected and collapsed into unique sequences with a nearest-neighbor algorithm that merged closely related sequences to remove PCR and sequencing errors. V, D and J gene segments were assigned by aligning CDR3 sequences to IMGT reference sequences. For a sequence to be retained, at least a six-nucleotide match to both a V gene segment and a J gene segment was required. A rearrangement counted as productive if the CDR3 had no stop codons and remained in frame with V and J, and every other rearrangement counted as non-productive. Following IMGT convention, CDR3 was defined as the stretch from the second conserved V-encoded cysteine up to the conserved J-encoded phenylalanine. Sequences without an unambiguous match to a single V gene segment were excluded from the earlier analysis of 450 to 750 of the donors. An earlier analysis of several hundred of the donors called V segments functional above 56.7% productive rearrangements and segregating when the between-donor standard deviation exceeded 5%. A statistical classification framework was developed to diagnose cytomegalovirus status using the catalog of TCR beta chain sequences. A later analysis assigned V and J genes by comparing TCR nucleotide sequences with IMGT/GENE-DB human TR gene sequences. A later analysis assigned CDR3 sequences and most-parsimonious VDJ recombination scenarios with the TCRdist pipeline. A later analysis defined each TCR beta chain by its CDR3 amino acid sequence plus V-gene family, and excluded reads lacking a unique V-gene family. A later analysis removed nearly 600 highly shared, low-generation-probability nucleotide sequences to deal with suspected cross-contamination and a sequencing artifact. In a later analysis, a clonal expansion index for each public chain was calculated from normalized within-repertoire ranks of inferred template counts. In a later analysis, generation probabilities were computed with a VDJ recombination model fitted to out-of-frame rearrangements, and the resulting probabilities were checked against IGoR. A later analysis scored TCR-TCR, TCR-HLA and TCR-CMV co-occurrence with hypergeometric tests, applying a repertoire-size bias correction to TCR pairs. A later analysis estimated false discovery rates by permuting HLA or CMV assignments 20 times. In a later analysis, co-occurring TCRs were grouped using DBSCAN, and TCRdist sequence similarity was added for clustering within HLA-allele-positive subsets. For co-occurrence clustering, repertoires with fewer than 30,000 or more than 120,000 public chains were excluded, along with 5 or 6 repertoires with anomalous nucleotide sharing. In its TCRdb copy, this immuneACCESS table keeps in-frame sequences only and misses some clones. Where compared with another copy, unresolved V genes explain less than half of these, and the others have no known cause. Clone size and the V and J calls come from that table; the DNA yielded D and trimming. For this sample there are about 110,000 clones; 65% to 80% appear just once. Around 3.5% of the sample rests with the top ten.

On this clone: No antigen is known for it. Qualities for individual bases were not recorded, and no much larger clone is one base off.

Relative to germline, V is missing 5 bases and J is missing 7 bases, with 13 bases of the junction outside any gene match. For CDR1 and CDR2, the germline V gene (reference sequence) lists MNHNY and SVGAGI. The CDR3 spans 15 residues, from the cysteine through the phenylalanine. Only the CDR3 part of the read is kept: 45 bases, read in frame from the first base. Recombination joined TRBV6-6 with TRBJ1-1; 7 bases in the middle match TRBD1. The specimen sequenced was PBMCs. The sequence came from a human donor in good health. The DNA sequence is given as TGTGCCAGCAGTCAGCTTGGGCGACAGGGAGGTGAAGCTTTCTTT. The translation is CASSQLGRQGGEAFF.